The subject of this entry is one T cell receptor (beta chain). Its antigen remains unknown. The V segment lost 8 bases and the J segment 5 bases; nucleotides outside the gene matches: 7. This CDR3 is 13 amino acids long. Germline CDR1 MNHEY, CDR2 SMNVEV (reference sequence). PCR used 60 Vbeta primers and 13 Jbeta primers. The method was immunoSEQ multiplex PCR; TCRdb's version includes in-frame clones alone and lacks a portion of them. This table holds 95,000 to 100,000 clones, around 76% found once. These data come from a study of cytomegalovirus exposure and HLA in healthy donors. General study results and limits: In a later analysis, DRB1 alleles had the most associated TCRs; HLA-C alleles the fewest.

The source is a man aged 40-49 years in good health and CMV-seropositive. The sample consisted of PBMCs. The chain is built from TRBV27 and TRBJ2-3; 7 positions agree with TRBD2. The CDR3 coding sequence is TGTGCCAGCGTCCAGCGGGGTGTAGATACGCAGTATTTT. Its translation: CASVQRGVDTQYF.